A single sample is the source of the 28 T cell receptor beta chains below, sequenced in a study of early T cells in non-severe SARS-CoV-2 infection. TCRdb passed the 5' RACE reads through MiXCR, listing each CDR3 protein once. This sample has over 50,000 distinct CDR3 sequences; under 8.5% occur once, and the top ten carry about 4.2%. The material sequenced was whole blood. Receptors originate from an adult who was a healthcare worker with PCR-confirmed SARS-CoV-2 infection or an uninfected control (not recorded which).

This clonotype is termed medium-sized. The J gene is TRBJ1-2, the V gene TRBV20-1; TRBD1 agrees at 7 bases. This CDR3 spans 13 amino acids. Germline lookup yields CDR1 DFQATT and CDR2 SNEGSKA (reference sequence). Trimming cost V 4 bases and J 10 bases; bases outside gene matches: 12. Written as DNA, the CDR3 is TGCAGTGCTAACTCCGGGACAGAAATGAACTACACCTTC. Translated: CSANSGTEMNYTF.

Many counts were recorded for this clonotype. The chain employs TRBV11-2 and TRBJ1-3, with 10 bases that match TRBD1. Unmatched junction bases numbered 5, after V lost 5 bases and J lost 4 bases. The CDR3 is made up of 15 amino acids. Germline CDR1 reads SGHAT; CDR2 reads FQNNGV. The CDR3 sequence: CASSTDRGRGNTIYF. The CDR3 bases are TGTGCCAGCAGCACCGACAGGGGGCGAGGAAACACCATATATTTT.

The chain combines TRBV20-1 with TRBJ1-1; no reliable D call. V lost 3 bases to trimming and J lost 4 bases, with 9 bases between them. Germline V CDR1 and CDR2: DFQATT, SNEGSKA (reference sequence). The CDR3 has 12 residues. The DNA of the CDR3 is TGCAGTGCTAGGCGGCAGATCACTGAAGCTTTCTTT. Amino acids: CSARRQITEAFF.

This clonotype was seen ten or more times. V usage is TRBV28 and J usage is TRBJ2-1; D perhaps matches TRBD2 (7 bases). Trimming took 7 bases from V and 2 from J, leaving 18 bases between them. The CDR3 totals 16 residues. The V gene's germline CDR1 is MDHEN and CDR2 SYDVKM. The CDR3 region is CASTARRGGPYNEQFF. The DNA of the CDR3 is TGTGCCAGCACAGCTCGGAGGGGGGGCCCCTACAATGAGCAGTTCTTC.

The chain has TRBV25-1 and TRBJ2-3; weak D call: TRBD1 (6 bases). CDR3 length: 15 amino acids. The V and J ends lost 6 bases and 4 bases respectively, with 17 bases between them. Germline CDR1 reads MGHDK; CDR2 reads SYGVNS. CDR3 in DNA: TGTGCCAGCAGCGGTAGACAGGCTACCTCAGATACGCAGTATTTT. Translating gives CASSGRQATSDTQYF.

At least ten counts were recorded for this clonotype. This chain connects TRBV5-5 to TRBJ2-7, with 7 bases identical to TRBD2. V shed 2 bases, J shed 6 bases, and the junction held 11 bases outside the gene matches. Germline CDR1 is SGHKS and CDR2 is YYEKEE (reference sequence). CDR3 length equals 15 residues. As DNA, the CDR3 is TGTGCCAGCAGCTTTCTGGGCGGGAGAGCTCGCGAGCAGTACTTC. This codes for CASSFLGGRAREQYF.

V is TRBV7-2 and J is TRBJ2-3; D may be TRBD2 (6 bases). V was shortened by 2 bases and J by 7 bases, with 13 bases between the two germline ends. There are 14 residues in the CDR3. The germline V gene has CDR1 SGHTA and CDR2 FQGNSA. The chain's CDR3 is CASSLRGSPNTQYF. DNA of the CDR3: TGTGCCAGCAGCTTACGGGGGTCCCCAAATACGCAGTATTTT.

There are many counts of this clonotype. This chain joins TRBV12-3 or TRBV12-4 and TRBJ1-2; D not certain. The V gene lost 3 bases and the J gene lost 0 bases, with 11 bases spanning the gap. This CDR3 contains 15 residues. The CDR3 bases are TGTGCCAGCAGTTTCTTCTTCAAGACTAACTATGGCTACACCTTC. It translates to CASSFFFKTNYGYTF.

This clonotype was observed many times. The gene calls are TRBV10-3 and TRBJ2-7; maybe TRBD2 (5 bases). This CDR3 spans 13 amino acids. The germline V gene encodes CDR1 ENHRY and CDR2 SYGVKD. With 10 bases removed from V and 5 bases from J, the gap between germline ends came to 18 bases. The CDR3 spells CATTSLVRDEQYF. The CDR3 DNA follows: TGTGCCACCACATCCCTAGTGCGGGACGAGCAGTACTTC.

The rearrangement uses TRBV19 and TRBJ2-7, with D tentatively TRBD1 (6 bases). Trimming took off 4 bases at V and 3 bases at J, with 10 bases between the two ends. The CDR3 is 13 residues long. In germline, CDR1 is LNHDA, CDR2 SQIVND (reference sequence). This chain's CDR3 is CASSRTANYEQYF. CDR3 nucleotides: TGTGCCAGTAGTAGGACAGCTAACTACGAGCAGTACTTC.

The rearrangement links TRBV7-2 to TRBJ1-4, with no clear D. Trimming shortened V by 1 base and J by 0 bases, and 27 bases separated the two germline ends. The length of the CDR3 is 22 residues. Germline CDR1 reads SGHTA; CDR2 reads FQGNSA. CDR3 nucleotide sequence: TGTGCCAGCAGCTTAGTGGGGTTGGCAGGCCTCTCGGAAGGACCAACTAATGAAAAACTGTTTTTT. This gives the protein CASSLVGLAGLSEGPTNEKLFF.

This rearrangement joins TRBV12-3 or TRBV12-4 to TRBJ1-5; a weak D match, TRBD1 (5 bases). The V gene lost 5 bases and the J gene lost 7 bases, with 12 bases spanning the gap. The CDR3 is 13 residues long. The chain's CDR3 is CASSQRGNQPQHF. The CDR3 nucleotides read TGTGCCAGCAGTCAAAGGGGAAACCAGCCCCAGCATTTT.

By share, this clonotype counts as medium-sized. The J gene is TRBJ1-1, the V gene TRBV20-1, with D possibly TRBD1 on 6 matching bases. There are 12 residues in the CDR3. The V end was cut by 6 bases, the J end by 3 bases, with 11 bases between. CDR1 and CDR2 (germline): DFQATT, SNEGSKA (reference sequence). CDR3 in DNA: TGCAGTGCCGCTAAGGGGGACACTGAAGCTTTCTTT. Its translation: CSAAKGDTEAFF.

This clonotype was seen repeatedly, ten times or more. The chain has TRBV5-6 and TRBJ1-1; D possibly corresponds to TRBD1 (5 bases). CDR3 length equals 15 residues. Trimming removed 4 bases from V and 0 bases from J, with 13 bases in between. The germline CDR1 and CDR2 sequences are SGHDT and YYEEEE. Written as DNA, the CDR3 is TGTGCCAGCAGCGGGGGGTTTTCCATGAACACTGAAGCTTTCTTT. Translation: CASSGGFSMNTEAFF.

This sequence joins TRBV29-1 and TRBJ2-3; 9 nucleotides align to TRBD2. This CDR3 comprises 16 residues. J lost 3 bases, V lost 4 bases, and 11 bases had no gene match. Germline V gene lookup returns CDR1 SQVTM and CDR2 ANQGSEA. The CDR3 loop reads CSVGMAGGRRTDTQYF. In DNA form, the CDR3 reads TGCAGCGTTGGGATGGCGGGAGGGCGGAGGACAGATACGCAGTATTTT.

V is TRBV4-1 and J is TRBJ2-2; D may match TRBD1 or TRBD2 (5 bases each). Trimming removed 1 base from V and 6 bases from J, with 9 bases in between. From germline, CDR1 is MGHRA and CDR2 YSYEKL. The CDR3 has 14 amino acids. Here the CDR3 DNA reads TGCGCCAGCAGCCAAGTTGGGGGTGCCGGGGAGCTGTTTTTT. It yields the protein CASSQVGGAGELFF.

In this sample, this clonotype turned up a few times. This sequence joins TRBV12-3 or TRBV12-4 and TRBJ2-2, with 8 nucleotides matching TRBD2. V shed 2 bases, J shed 6 bases, and the junction held 11 bases outside the gene matches. The CDR3 runs 17 residues. CDR3 DNA sequence: TGTGCCAGCAGTTTACCAACGGGAGGGTTCACCGCCGGGGAGCTGTTTTTT. Protein: CASSLPTGGFTAGELFF.

This clonotype was recorded a few times. The chain has TRBV6-5 and TRBJ2-2; no reliable D call. This CDR3 has 13 residues. Trimming took off 0 bases at V and 4 bases at J, with 3 bases between the two ends. Germline assignment: CDR1 MNHEY and CDR2 SVGAGI. The CDR3 loop is CASSYSITGELFF. The CDR3 DNA reads TGTGCCAGCAGTTACTCCATCACCGGGGAGCTGTTTTTT.

The genes are TRBV29-1 and TRBJ2-5, with 10 bases fitting TRBD1. V lost 6 bases to trimming and J lost 2 bases; unmatched junction nucleotides: 6. Germline V gives CDR1 SQVTM, CDR2 ANQGSEA. CDR3 length: 14 amino acids. CDR3 sequence: CSVVRDRGQETQYF. CDR3 DNA sequence: TGCAGCGTGGTCCGGGACAGGGGACAAGAGACCCAGTACTTC.

This sequence joins TRBV15 and TRBJ2-3; tentative D call: TRBD2 (5 bases). The V and J ends lost 0 bases and 4 bases respectively, with 5 bases between them. Germline loops: CDR1 LNHNV, CDR2 YYDKDF (reference sequence). This CDR3 has 13 residues. CDR3 protein: CATSRELADTQYF. Here the CDR3 DNA reads TGTGCCACCAGCAGAGAACTAGCAGATACGCAGTATTTT.

Worth noting for this clonotype: One end of the junction fails to match germline, which may point to a read error. The rearrangement uses TRBV12-3 or TRBV12-4 and TRBJ2-1; 7 bases match TRBD1. CDR3 size: 15 residues. The CDR3 DNA reads as TGTGCCAGCAGCCCCGGGACAGCAACTACAATGAAGCGGATCTTC. Translated: CASSPGTATTMKRIF.

This clonotype was counted only a few times. This sequence joins TRBV7-6 and TRBJ2-7; TRBD1 matches at 12 bases. The CDR3 consists of 15 residues. Germline CDR1 SGHVS, CDR2 FNYEAQ. The V segment lost 4 bases and the J segment 3 bases; nucleotides outside the gene matches: 4. CDR3 in amino acids: CASSSGTGGLYEQYF. The CDR3 nucleotides are TGTGCCAGCAGCTCCGGGACAGGGGGCCTCTACGAGCAGTACTTC.

This clonotype was observed a handful of times. The chain links TRBV20-1 to TRBJ1-2, with TRBD1 matching over 11 bases. The V gene's germline CDR1 is DFQATT and CDR2 SNEGSKA (reference sequence). Germline trimming cut 1 base from V and 5 bases from J; bases unmatched to any gene: 6. The CDR3 runs to 15 residues. The CDR3 coding sequence is TGCAGTGCTAGAGCACCCGGGACAGGGGGGTATGGCTACACCTTC. Amino acids: CSARAPGTGGYGYTF.

The sample holds many counts of this clonotype. This rearrangement joins TRBV7-6 to TRBJ2-3; D not resolved. Germline V CDR1 and CDR2: SGHVS, FNYEAQ. Trimming left V 1 base short and J 3 bases short, with 11 bases between. The CDR3 spans 15 residues. In DNA form, the CDR3 reads TGTGCCAGCAGCTTAGAAGGGTTCGATACAGATACGCAGTATTTT. Its protein is CASSLEGFDTDTQYF.

V and J are TRBV7-6 and TRBJ2-6; D is unresolved. Germline lookup yields CDR1 SGHVS and CDR2 FNYEAQ. V lost 3 bases to trimming and J lost 0 bases, with 6 bases between them. There are 15 residues in the CDR3. The CDR3 spells CASSFQVSGANVLTF. DNA of the CDR3: TGTGCCAGCAGCTTTCAGGTCTCTGGGGCCAACGTCCTGACTTTC. The full variable domain, with the rest looked up from reference TRBV7-6 and TRBJ2-6, is GAGVSQSPRYKVTKRGQDVALRCDPISGHVSLYWYRQALGQGPEFLTYFNYEAQQDKSGLPNDRFSAERPEGSISTLTIQRTEQRDSAMYRCASSFQVSGANVLTFGAGSRLTVL.

This clonotype was detected only a few times. The J gene is TRBJ2-1, the V gene TRBV29-1, with 12 bases matching TRBD1. This CDR3 comprises 12 residues. The germline V gene encodes CDR1 SQVTM and CDR2 ANQGSEA. V lost 7 bases to trimming and J lost 12 bases; unmatched junction nucleotides: 7. Here the CDR3 reads CSAGTGGQGQFF. CDR3 DNA sequence: TGCAGCGCCGGGACAGGGGGCCAAGGGCAGTTCTTC.

A word on this clonotype: This likely comes from a read error, as the CDR3 has no conserved phenylalanine or tryptophan at its end. This rearrangement joins TRBV12-3 or TRBV12-4 to TRBJ2-6; D might be TRBD1 or TRBD2, each matching 5 bases. This CDR3 is 18 amino acids long. V lost 3 bases, J lost 0 bases, and 15 bases lay in between. CDR3 loop: CASSLRGPLYSGANVLTL. CDR3 nucleotides: TGTGCCAGCAGTTTGAGGGGCCCCCTTTACTCTGGGGCCAACGTCCTGACTCTC.

V is TRBV29-1 and J is TRBJ1-1; tentative D call: TRBD1 (5 bases). This CDR3 contains 13 residues. Germline V CDR1 and CDR2: SQVTM, ANQGSEA. V lost 8 bases and J lost 2, with 15 bases in between. CDR3 coding DNA: TGCAGCTCCGGGGGTCCGGGTAACACTGAAGCTTTCTTT. Encoded protein: CSSGGPGNTEAFF. Full variable domain (missing parts from reference TRBV29-1 and TRBJ1-1): SAVISQKPSRDICQRGTSLTIQCQVDSQVTMMFWYRQQPGQSLTLIATANQGSEATYESGFVIDKFPISRPNLTFSTLTVSNMSPEDSSIYLCSSGGPGNTEAFFGQGTRLTVV.